Below are 16 T cell receptor beta chains sequenced from a single sample in a study of T cells after yellow fever vaccination. MiXCR was run by TCRdb on the 5' RACE reads, yielding one entry per CDR3 protein. The repertoire holds 400,000 to 450,000 distinct CDR3 sequences, 15% to 20% seen once, with 15% to 20% in the top ten. The sequencing here drew on PBMCs, taken before the yellow fever booster vaccination. These receptors all come from a man younger than 30 who received the YFV17D yellow fever vaccine.

This chain links TRBV12-3 or TRBV12-4 with TRBJ2-5, with D possibly being TRBD2 (6 bases). The CDR3 loop spans 14 amino acids. Between the trimmed V and J ends, which lost 3 bases and 4 bases, there was a span of 12 bases. CDR3: CASSFGGSGETQYF. The CDR3 DNA reads TGTGCCAGCAGTTTCGGGGGTAGCGGAGAGACCCAGTACTTC.

This clonotype has a count of ten or more. The chain is built from TRBV9 and TRBJ2-1; D gene ambiguous. V lost 0 bases and J 3 bases, leaving 10 bases between the germline ends. From germline, CDR1 is SGDLS and CDR2 YYNGEE. The CDR3 is 15 residues long. Here the CDR3 DNA reads TGTGCCAGCAGCGTAGAGGATAGCATCTACAATGAGCAGTTCTTC. Its protein is CASSVEDSIYNEQFF.

This chain joins TRBV4-3 and TRBJ2-3; the D call may be TRBD1 or TRBD2 (5 bases each). This CDR3 contains 16 residues. Deletions cut 3 bases from V and 0 bases from J, with 13 bases between. Germline V gene sequence: CDR1 LGHNA, CDR2 YSLEER. The DNA of the CDR3 is TGCGCCAGCAGCCAGGGGGACGCCGCTAGCACAGATACGCAGTATTTT. Translated, it gives CASSQGDAASTDTQYF.

V usage is TRBV7-9 and J usage is TRBJ2-4, with 8 bases identical to TRBD1. Losses at the gene ends were 0 bases for V and 6 bases for J; bases not matched to a gene: 4. The CDR3 runs 15 residues. Per germline, CDR1 SEHNR and CDR2 FQNEAQ (reference sequence). CDR3 residues: CASSLAQGARNIQYF. CDR3 coding DNA: TGTGCCAGCAGCTTAGCGCAGGGGGCTAGAAACATTCAGTACTTC.

The chain couples TRBV29-1 to TRBJ2-3; D is unresolved. The V end was cut by 7 bases, the J end by 2 bases, with 10 bases between. The CDR3 loop spans 12 amino acids. Germline V gene sequence: CDR1 SQVTM, CDR2 ANQGSEA. Here the CDR3 reads CSAVRDTDTQYF. The CDR3 DNA is TGCAGCGCAGTTAGAGACACAGATACGCAGTATTTT.

The J gene is TRBJ2-4, the V gene TRBV15; D gene uncertain. Trimming took off 5 bases at V and 5 bases at J, with 10 bases between the two ends. Germline loops: CDR1 LNHNV, CDR2 YYDKDF (reference sequence). The CDR3 loop spans 13 amino acids. DNA for the CDR3: TGTGCCACCAGCTACAGTGGAGAAAACATTCAGTACTTC. Amino acid sequence: CATSYSGENIQYF.

The chain employs TRBV7-2 and TRBJ1-3; no reliable D call. CDR1 and CDR2 (germline): SGHTA, FQGNSA. Trimming removed 8 bases from V and 0 bases from J, with 8 bases in between. This CDR3 is 13 amino acids long. The CDR3 DNA reads TGTGCCAGCCGTAAGGTCTCTGGAAACACCATATATTTT. Translating it yields CASRKVSGNTIYF.

This clonotype was counted only a few times. The rearrangement uses TRBV5-1 and TRBJ2-5, with D possibly being TRBD1 (6 bases). The V gene lost 4 bases and the J gene lost 0 bases, with 16 bases spanning the gap. This CDR3 comprises 16 residues. CDR1 is SGHRS, CDR2 YFSETQ, per germline. The CDR3 DNA reads TGCGCCAGCAGCCCAACAGGGCCTGCGCACCAAGAGACCCAGTACTTC. Translation: CASSPTGPAHQETQYF.

In this sample, this clonotype turned up many times. V usage is TRBV5-4 and J usage is TRBJ2-1; 9 bases match TRBD1. This CDR3 comprises 15 residues. Per the germline V gene, CDR1 is SGHNT and CDR2 is YYREEE (reference sequence). J lost 3 bases, V lost 4 bases, and 5 bases had no gene match. This CDR3 is CASSPGTGFYNEQFF. CDR3 nucleotides: TGTGCCAGCAGCCCCGGGACAGGGTTCTACAATGAGCAGTTCTTC.

The rearrangement uses TRBV4-3 and TRBJ2-7; D is ambiguous. The germline V gene encodes CDR1 LGHNA and CDR2 YSLEER. Trimming shortened V by 3 bases and J by 6 bases, and 12 bases separated the two germline ends. There are 13 residues in the CDR3. CDR3 coding DNA: TGCGCCAGCAGCCAGACTCATCCGGGCGAGCAGTACTTC. Protein: CASSQTHPGEQYF.

The chain joins TRBV12-3 or TRBV12-4 to TRBJ2-1; D may be TRBD2 (6 bases). V was shortened by 6 bases and J by 4 bases, with 22 bases between the two germline ends. The CDR3 runs to 17 residues. This CDR3 reads CASRARLGEVLYNEQFF. The CDR3 DNA sequence: TGTGCCAGCAGAGCGAGGCTAGGGGAGGTTTTGTACAATGAGCAGTTCTTC.

V and J are TRBV10-3 and TRBJ1-1, with D hard to call. The V end was cut by 10 bases, the J end by 0 bases, with 15 bases between. The germline V gene encodes CDR1 ENHRY and CDR2 SYGVKD. The CDR3 is 14 residues long. The CDR3 spells CATHWEEMNTEAFF. The CDR3 DNA sequence: TGTGCCACCCATTGGGAGGAAATGAACACTGAAGCTTTCTTT.

This clonotype was detected only a few times. The chain's CDR3 is CASSPGEGLSKNIQYF. In DNA form, the CDR3 reads TGTGCCAGCAGCCCTGGGGAGGGGCTGTCCAAAAACATTCAGTACTTC. The rearrangement links TRBV7-9 to TRBJ2-4, with 7 bases that match TRBD2. The CDR3 is 16 residues long. Germline assignment: CDR1 SEHNR and CDR2 FQNEAQ (reference sequence). The J segment lost 2 bases and the V segment lost 5 bases, leaving 9 bases of the junction unmatched.

This clonotype has only one observation. The CDR3 sequence is CASRKNTEAFF. CDR3 nucleotide sequence: TGTGCCAGTAGGAAGAACACTGAAGCTTTCTTT. The V gene is TRBV19, the J gene TRBJ1-1, with D uncertain. Per the germline V gene, CDR1 is LNHDA and CDR2 is SQIVND (reference sequence). V dropped 6 bases and J dropped 1 base, with 3 bases sitting between them. This CDR3 has 11 amino acids.

This clonotype was seen a handful of times. This sequence joins TRBV27 and TRBJ2-7; TRBD2 agrees at 10 bases. The V gene's germline CDR1 is MNHEY and CDR2 SMNVEV (reference sequence). V dropped 5 bases and J dropped 5; count of bases not matched to a gene: 6. There are 14 residues in the CDR3. The CDR3 spells CASSQKAGGHEQYF. The CDR3 DNA follows: TGTGCCAGCAGTCAAAAAGCGGGGGGGCACGAGCAGTACTTC.

The chain has TRBV6-2 or TRBV6-3 and TRBJ2-3; the D is unclear. Germline V CDR1 and CDR2: MNHEY, SVGEGT. Trimming took off 1 base at V and 6 bases at J, with 5 bases between the two ends. The CDR3 is made up of 12 amino acids. The CDR3 spells CASSYWSDTQYF. The CDR3 DNA sequence: TGTGCCAGCAGTTACTGGTCGGATACGCAGTATTTT.